The rows below give T cell receptor beta chains drawn from one sample of a study of T-cell memory formation after mild COVID-19. Via MiXCR, TCRdb re-called the 5' RACE reads, giving one row per CDR3 protein. This table has about 430,000 distinct CDR3 sequences, around 24% appearing once. The sequencing sample was made of PBMCs or a T cell subset sorted from them (not recorded which). The receptors originated from an adult woman who had mild COVID-19 (a few samples of this study predate the infection). Cell type and time point are not known. Both conserved end residues are part of each CDR3. The D gene is left open where the match is weak. Clone size is shown for a subset of rows, as once, few, many or a class of expanded clone.

TRBJ2-5 TRBV7-2 TRBD2 many TGTGCCAGCCGGGGGGGGGAGGAGACCCAGTACTTC CASRGGEETQYF
TRBJ2-7 TRBV29-1 . few TGCAGCGTTGTCAGGGGACCCTCCTACGAGCAGTACTTC CSVVRGPSYEQYF
TRBJ2-1 TRBV29-1 . few TGCAGCGTTGGCGAGAACTTGATGGGGCAGTTCTTC CSVGENLMGQFF
TRBJ1-2 TRBV19 TRBD1 . TGTGCCAGTAGTTGGACAGGGGATAACTATGGCTACACCTTC CASSWTGDNYGYTF
TRBJ1-5 TRBV12-3/TRBV12-4 TRBD1 few TGTGCCAGCAGCTACCGGACAGGGTCCCATCAGCCCCAGCATTTT CASSYRTGSHQPQHF
TRBJ1-5 TRBV20-1 . few TGCAGTGCCATAAACGGCTGGGACGGGGAGAGTCAGCCCCAGCATTTT CSAINGWDGESQPQHF
TRBJ2-1 TRBV18 . . TGTGCCAGCTCACCACCCCACAATGAGCAGTTCTTC CASSPPHNEQFF
TRBJ1-5 TRBV6-1 . few TGTGCCAGCAGGCCGCAGGGGAATAGCAATCAGCCCCAGCATTTT CASRPQGNSNQPQHF
TRBJ1-5 TRBV7-9 . . TGTGCCAGCAGTTCAGGTTGGGACAATCAGCCCCAGCATTTT CASSSGWDNQPQHF
TRBJ1-1 TRBV19 . few TGTGCCAGTAGTCCCCGGACAAATGTGAACACTGAAGCTTTCTTT CASSPRTNVNTEAFF
TRBJ2-6 TRBV7-9 . . TGTGCCAGCAGTCCAGGGGCCTACCTGCCCAACGTCCTGACTTTC CASSPGAYLPNVLTF
TRBJ1-2 TRBV19 . few TGTGCCAGTAGTTCCCGGGTGCAGAACCTCTATGGCTACACCTTC CASSSRVQNLYGYTF
TRBJ2-7 TRBV6-2/TRBV6-3 . . TGTGCCAGCAGTTACCGGAGAGAGGGGGACGAGCAGTACTTC CASSYRREGDEQYF
TRBJ2-5 TRBV7-3 . many TGTGCCAGCAGCTTTGGTGGGAGAGAGACCCAGTACTTC CASSFGGRETQYF
TRBJ2-3 TRBV6-2/TRBV6-3 . . TGTGCCAGCAGTAGGACAGCGCCAGATACGCAGTATTTT CASSRTAPDTQYF
TRBJ1-1 TRBV2 . . TGTGCCAGCAGGGCCTTGTTGTATGAAGCTTTCTTT CASRALLYEAFF
TRBJ1-5 TRBV6-5 TRBD1 . TGTGCCAGCAGGCCACAGGGGGCGGTCAATCAGCCCCAGCATTTT CASRPQGAVNQPQHF
TRBJ2-7 TRBV20-1 TRBD2 . TGCAGTGCTAGGGTTGGCGGGGGGTCCTACGAGCAGTACTTC CSARVGGGSYEQYF
TRBJ2-1 TRBV7-9 . . TGTGCCAGCAGCTTAGCGGAGACTAGGGGCGGTGAGCAGTTCTTC CASSLAETRGGEQFF
TRBJ2-7 TRBV7-2 TRBD2 . TGTGCCAGCAGCTTAGTTCCGGGACTAGCGGTTTACAACTTC CASSLVPGLAVYNF
TRBJ1-2 TRBV4-1 TRBD1 few TGCGCCAGCAGCCGCGGGACAGGGAACTATGGCTACACCTTC CASSRGTGNYGYTF
TRBJ2-2 TRBV6-5 . . TGTGCCAGCATTGAGTATGAGGGGGGGACCGGGGAGCTGTTTTTT CASIEYEGGTGELFF
TRBJ2-1 TRBV5-1 . few TGCGCCAGCAGCTCGACTAGTTGGGAGCAGTTCTTC CASSSTSWEQFF